The 24 T cell receptor beta chains given below trace back to one sample, sequenced in a study of Ad26.COV2.S vaccination and SARS-CoV-2 variants. The protocol was immunoSEQ multiplex PCR, while the TCRdb copy is restricted to in-frame clones and leaves out a portion. Here the sample spans around 320,000 clones, about 86% being singletons. Treatment specified: about 20 received Ad26.COV2.S at low or high dose, single or two shots; 5 received placebo; per-sample allocation not given. Sampling was performed 63 days after the first vaccine or placebo injection. Source: peripheral blood, taken in a trial of Ad26.COV2.S vaccine versus placebo. The receptors derive from a person aged 18-65 years who received the Ad26.COV2.S COVID-19 vaccine or a placebo.

The V call is TRBV2, the J call TRBJ2-5; 12 positions agree with TRBD2. V lost 7 bases to trimming and J lost 5 bases; unmatched junction nucleotides: 8. The CDR3 consists of 15 residues. The germline V gene has CDR1 SNHLY and CDR2 FYNNEI. The CDR3 DNA follows: TGTGCCAGCATGATTTCTAGCGGGGGGGCGGAGACCCAGTACTTC. This gives the protein CASMISSGGAETQYF.

The CDR3: CASSPAPRGYQETQYF. The DNA of the CDR3 is TGTGCCAGCAGCCCCGCCCCGCGGGGGTACCAAGAGACCCAGTACTTC. The chain carries TRBV7-2 and TRBJ2-5; TRBD2 matches at 7 bases. This CDR3 contains 16 residues. Germline V gene data show CDR1 as SGHTA and CDR2 as FQGNSA. The ends lost 5 bases at V and 0 bases at J; junction bases unmatched: 9.

The rearrangement uses TRBV6-2 or TRBV6-3 and TRBJ2-5; 12 bases fit TRBD1. CDR3 length: 17 amino acids. Germline-derived CDR1 and CDR2 are MNHEY and SVGEGT. V lost 2 bases, J lost 5 bases, and 9 bases stayed unmatched. The CDR3 region has the DNA TGTGCCAGCAGTTACCTGGGACAGGGGGCGCGTTTGGAGACCCAGTACTTC. Translation: CASSYLGQGARLETQYF.

The genes are TRBV28 and TRBJ2-5; D remains ambiguous. CDR3 length: 15 residues. With 1 base removed from V and 0 bases from J, the gap between germline ends came to 9 bases. Germline V gene lookup returns CDR1 MDHEN and CDR2 SYDVKM. CDR3 coding DNA: TGTGCCAGCAGTTTATCCCCTCAGTACCAAGAGACCCAGTACTTC. It is translated as CASSLSPQYQETQYF.

This rearrangement joins TRBV3-1 (or the pseudogene TRBV3-2) to TRBJ1-2, with 8 bases that match TRBD1. The germline V gene encodes CDR1 LGHDT and CDR2 YNNKEL (reference sequence). The CDR3 consists of 15 residues. Trimming cost V 2 bases and J 2 bases; bases outside gene matches: 4. This chain's CDR3 is CASSQRGQGNYGYTF. Written as DNA, the CDR3 is TGTGCCAGCAGCCAACGTGGACAGGGCAACTATGGCTACACCTTC.

The chain couples TRBV10-3 to TRBJ1-2; D is ambiguous. CDR3 length equals 14 residues. Germline V CDR1 and CDR2: ENHRY, SYGVKD. The ends were cut back, 7 bases at V and 2 bases at J, with 14 bases in the middle. Here the CDR3 DNA reads TGTGCCATCACTACAGTGGGGAGAAACTATGGCTACACCTTC. The encoded protein is CAITTVGRNYGYTF.

This clone came up once. V usage is TRBV23-1 and J usage is TRBJ1-3, with D unclear. TRBV23-1 is labeled an ORF, and its function is uncertain. With 4 bases removed from V and 4 bases from J, the gap between germline ends came to 11 bases. The CDR3 contains 14 residues. The CDR3 is CASSPIGQGNTIYF. CDR3 in DNA: TGCGCCAGCAGTCCTATCGGGCAGGGAAACACCATATATTTT.

The chain uses TRBV6-5 and TRBJ2-1; 7 positions agree with TRBD2. The J segment lost 3 bases and the V segment lost 5 bases, leaving 7 bases of the junction unmatched. Germline values: CDR1 MNHEY, CDR2 SVGAGI. The CDR3 is 15 residues long. Here the CDR3 reads CASSPLRENYNEQFF. The CDR3 nucleotides are TGTGCCAGCAGTCCCCTGCGGGAGAACTACAATGAGCAGTTCTTC.

The J gene is TRBJ1-1, the V gene TRBV18, with no clear D. The CDR3 contains 15 residues. The germline V gene has CDR1 KGHSH and CDR2 LQKENI. Trimming took 6 bases from V and 3 from J, leaving 17 bases between them. CDR3 nucleotide sequence: TGTGCCAGCTCGCCGACATGGGCCGGGGACACTGAAGCTTTCTTT. Protein product: CASSPTWAGDTEAFF.

The chain has TRBV9 and TRBJ1-4, with D perhaps matching TRBD1 (6 bases). This CDR3 contains 15 residues. V lost 4 bases to trimming and J lost 7 bases, with 17 bases between them. Germline lookup yields CDR1 SGDLS and CDR2 YYNGEE. CDR3 in DNA: TGTGCCAGCAGCACAGGGACATTAGATAGTGAAAAACTGTTTTTT. Its translation: CASSTGTLDSEKLFF.

CDR3 protein: CASSLDFKNTEAFF. CDR3 coding DNA: TGTGCCAGCAGCTTGGATTTCAAGAACACTGAAGCTTTCTTT. The V gene is TRBV5-6, the J gene TRBJ1-1, with D hard to call. The germline V gene has CDR1 SGHDT and CDR2 YYEEEE. Trimming cost V 0 bases and J 1 base, with 7 bases left between them. CDR3 length: 14 amino acids.

This clone was picked up one time. The chain couples TRBV9 to TRBJ2-3, with 8 bases identical to TRBD1. Trimming took 3 bases from V and 7 from J; bases not matched to a gene: 10. This CDR3 contains 15 residues. CDR1 is SGDLS, CDR2 YYNGEE, per germline. CDR3 DNA sequence: TGTGCCAGCAGCGACTCTTGGACAGGGATAAATACGCAGTATTTT. It encodes CASSDSWTGINTQYF. The full variable domain, in which reference TRBV9 and TRBJ2-3 provide the parts outside the CDR3, is DSGVTQTPKHLITATGQRVTLRCSPRSGDLSVYWYQQSLDQGLQFLIQYYNGEERAKGNILERFSAQQFPDLHSELNLSSLELGDSALYFCASSDSWTGINTQYFGPGTRLTVL.

This rearrangement joins TRBV4-1 to TRBJ1-1; tentative D call: TRBD1 (5 bases). The CDR3 runs to 14 residues. Trimming removed 3 bases from V and 1 base from J, with 9 bases in between. Germline CDR1 is MGHRA and CDR2 is YSYEKL. This CDR3 is CASSHPGRNTEAFF. Written as DNA, the CDR3 is TGCGCCAGCAGCCACCCAGGGCGGAACACTGAAGCTTTCTTT.

The V gene is TRBV19, the J gene TRBJ2-7, with 7 bases matching TRBD1. The V gene's germline CDR1 is LNHDA and CDR2 SQIVND (reference sequence). V lost 4 bases and J lost 2; bases outside the gene matches: 8. CDR3 length: 15 residues. CDR3 sequence reads: CASSSPRDSTYEQYF. In DNA form, the CDR3 reads TGTGCCAGTAGTAGCCCCCGGGACAGTACCTACGAGCAGTACTTC.

This chain links TRBV5-4 with TRBJ2-5; 10 bases are shared with TRBD2. The CDR3 is made up of 16 amino acids. Losses at the gene ends were 4 bases for V and 3 bases for J; bases not matched to a gene: 9. The germline V gene has CDR1 SGHNT and CDR2 YYREEE (reference sequence). CDR3 residues: CASSRDSGGSEETQYF. The CDR3 coding sequence is TGTGCCAGCAGCAGAGATAGCGGGGGGTCTGAAGAGACCCAGTACTTC.

The chain joins TRBV27 to TRBJ1-1; D is possibly TRBD1 (6 bases). The CDR3 length is 14 residues. The V gene lost 1 base and the J gene lost 4 bases, with 10 bases spanning the gap. Germline lookup yields CDR1 MNHEY and CDR2 SMNVEV (reference sequence). The CDR3 protein is CASSLLGASTEAFF. The CDR3 DNA is TGTGCCAGCAGTTTATTGGGGGCGTCCACTGAAGCTTTCTTT.

The chain is built from TRBV28 and TRBJ2-3; TRBD2 is a possible D gene (5 bases). The CDR3 consists of 15 residues. V lost 3 bases to trimming and J lost 0 bases, with 10 bases between them. The germline CDR1 and CDR2 sequences are MDHEN and SYDVKM. The CDR3 sequence is CASSLAGASTDTQYF. The CDR3 DNA follows: TGTGCCAGCAGTTTGGCGGGTGCTAGCACAGATACGCAGTATTTT.

The chain is built from TRBV7-8 and TRBJ2-7; TRBD1 agrees at 7 bases. This CDR3 has 15 residues. V dropped 5 bases and J dropped 0; count of bases not matched to a gene: 7. Germline-derived CDR1 and CDR2 are SGHVS and FQNEAQ. DNA for the CDR3: TGTGCCAGCAGCCCACAAACAGGGGTCTCCTACGAGCAGTACTTC. Translated, it gives CASSPQTGVSYEQYF.

The chain employs TRBV7-6 and TRBJ2-1; no clear D. CDR1 SGHVS and CDR2 FNYEAQ come from the germline V gene. V was pared by 2 bases and J by 5 bases, with 7 bases between. The CDR3 consists of 13 residues. The chain's CDR3 is CASSLKRHNEQFF. The CDR3 coding sequence is TGTGCCAGCAGCTTAAAACGTCACAATGAGCAGTTCTTC.

The chain is built from TRBV14 and TRBJ2-2; D perhaps matches TRBD1 (5 bases). The CDR3 covers 14 residues. V lost 2 bases to trimming and J lost 8 bases, with 12 bases between them. CDR1 is SGHDN and CDR2 is FVKESK in the germline V gene. This CDR3 reads CASSQIRVPGELFF. The CDR3 coding sequence is TGTGCCAGCAGCCAAATCAGGGTTCCGGGGGAGCTGTTTTTT.

V gene TRBV12-3 or TRBV12-4 combines with J gene TRBJ2-5; D unresolved. Between the trimmed V and J ends, which lost 5 bases and 2 bases, there was a span of 9 bases. The CDR3 totals 13 residues. CDR3 sequence reads: CASSPDLQETQYF. CDR3 DNA sequence: TGTGCCAGCAGTCCCGACTTACAAGAGACCCAGTACTTC.

The rearrangement links TRBV11-2 to TRBJ2-2, with D perhaps TRBD1 or TRBD2 (7 bases each). Germline-derived CDR1 and CDR2 are SGHAT and FQNNGV. V was cut by 3 bases and J by 0 bases, with 17 bases left in between. The CDR3 spans 18 residues. The CDR3 sequence is CASSFRGRGGPNTGELFF. In DNA, the CDR3 is TGTGCCAGCAGCTTTAGGGGCAGGGGGGGCCCGAACACCGGGGAGCTGTTTTTT.

The chain has TRBV3-1 (or the pseudogene TRBV3-2) and TRBJ1-1, with D perhaps matching TRBD1 (5 bases). Trimming left V 1 base short and J 7 bases short, with 13 bases between. In germline, CDR1 is LGHDT, CDR2 YNNKEL (reference sequence). The CDR3 spans 14 residues. The CDR3 DNA follows: TGTGCCAGCAGCCAAGTTGGGGGGACGGGTGAAGCTTTCTTT. Protein sequence: CASSQVGGTGEAFF.

Turning to this clone: The junction departs from the called germline gene at one end, perhaps through a read error. V gene TRBV27 combines with J gene TRBJ2-5; no reliable D call. The CDR3 extends over 13 amino acids. Germline CDR1 and CDR2: MNHEY and SMNVEV (reference sequence). Here the CDR3 reads CASSLTAQETQHF. In DNA, the CDR3 is TGTGCCAGCAGTTTAACGGCCCAAGAGACCCAGCACTTC.